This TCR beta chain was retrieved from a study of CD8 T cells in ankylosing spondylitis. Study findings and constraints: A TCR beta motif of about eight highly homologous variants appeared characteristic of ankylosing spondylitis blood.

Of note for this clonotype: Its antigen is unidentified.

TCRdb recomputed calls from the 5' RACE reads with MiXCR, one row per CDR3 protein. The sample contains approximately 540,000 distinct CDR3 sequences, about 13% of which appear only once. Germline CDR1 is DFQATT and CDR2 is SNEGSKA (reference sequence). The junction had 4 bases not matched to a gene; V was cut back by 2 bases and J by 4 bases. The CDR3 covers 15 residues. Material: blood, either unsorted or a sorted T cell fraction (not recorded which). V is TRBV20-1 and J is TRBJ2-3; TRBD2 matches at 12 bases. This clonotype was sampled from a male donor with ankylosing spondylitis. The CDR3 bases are TGCAGTGCTAGAATGACTAGCGGGAGCCCAGATACGCAGTATTTT. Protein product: CSARMTSGSPDTQYF.